These 7 T cell receptor beta chains originate from one sample sequenced in a study of blood T cells in healthy people across ages. Sample-barcoded 5' priming and a J-beta primer mix drove a second PCR of roughly 7 to 11 cycles. MiXCR, applied by TCRdb to the 5' RACE reads, yields one record per CDR3 protein. Seen here are approximately 800,000 distinct CDR3 sequences, roughly 60% observed once, and the top ten hold roughly 26%. Sequenced input: blood. The receptors originated from a man younger than 45 in good health.

This rearrangement joins TRBV20-1 to TRBJ2-3, with TRBD2 matching 11 bases. The CDR3 is 16 amino acids. With 0 bases clipped from V and 4 bases from J, the junction kept 6 bases outside the gene matches. The germline V gene encodes CDR1 DFQATT and CDR2 SNEGSKA (reference sequence). The DNA for the CDR3 is TGCAGTGCTAGAGACCCGACTAGCGGGGATTCAGATACGCAGTATTTT. Translation: CSARDPTSGDSDTQYF.

The sample holds a few counts of this clonotype. The chain couples TRBV28 to TRBJ2-5; D ambiguous. V was trimmed by 3 bases and J by 5 bases, leaving 7 bases between them. Germline V gene lookup returns CDR1 MDHEN and CDR2 SYDVKM. The CDR3 has 12 residues. The DNA of the CDR3 is TGTGCCAGCAGTTTTGGGTGGGAGACCCAGTACTTC. It codes for CASSFGWETQYF. Variable domain in full (rest from reference TRBV28 and TRBJ2-5): DVKVTQSSRYLVKRTGEKVFLECVQDMDHENMFWYRQDPGLGLRLIYFSYDVKMKEKGDIPEGYSVSREKKERFSLILESASTNQTSMYLCASSFGWETQYFGPGTRLLVL.

This clonotype was seen a handful of times. CDR3 sequence: CASSESNTGLAAFF. CDR3 DNA: TGTGCCAGCAGTGAAAGCAACACGGGGTTGGCAGCTTTCTTT. This chain joins TRBV6-1 and TRBJ1-1; D uncertain. From germline, CDR1 is MNHNS and CDR2 SASEGT. Trimming took off 2 bases at V and 10 bases at J, with 17 bases between the two ends. This CDR3 spans 14 amino acids.

This clonotype was recorded once. The rearrangement uses TRBV28 and TRBJ1-4; 7 nucleotides agree with TRBD1. The CDR3 is 15 amino acids. CDR1 and CDR2 (germline): MDHEN, SYDVKM. V was pared by 4 bases and J by 3 bases, with 5 bases of the junction left unmatched. CDR3 loop: CASSSGTDPNEKLFF. The DNA of the CDR3 is TGTGCCAGCAGTTCCGGGACAGACCCTAATGAAAAACTGTTTTTT.

This chain joins TRBV7-3 and TRBJ1-2, with a possible D match to TRBD1 (6 bases). The CDR3 is made up of 16 amino acids. Per germline, CDR1 SGHTA and CDR2 FQGTGA. V was cut by 5 bases and J by 4 bases, with 20 bases left in between. CDR3 region: CASSPWASGDGYGYTF. Here the CDR3 DNA reads TGTGCCAGCAGCCCCTGGGCCTCAGGGGACGGCTATGGCTACACCTTC.

Concerning this clonotype: One junction end does not reproduce the germline sequence, and a read error may be involved. V gene TRBV7-3 combines with J gene TRBJ2-3; no clear D. The length of the CDR3 is 15 residues. CDR1 is SGHTA, CDR2 FQGTGA, per germline. CDR3 sequence (DNA): TGTGCCAGCAGCCCCCAGCAAGGCAGCATAGATACGCAGTATTTT. Protein: CASSPQQGSIDTQYF.

The chain combines TRBV7-2 with TRBJ2-3; 8 bases fit TRBD2. V trimming: 4 bases; J trimming: 0 bases; junction bases outside the gene matches: 6. This CDR3 spans 16 amino acids. Per germline, CDR1 SGHTA and CDR2 FQGNSA. The CDR3 region has the DNA TGTGCCAGCAGCTGGGGTAGCGGGGCTAGCACAGATACGCAGTATTTT. This translates into CASSWGSGASTDTQYF.